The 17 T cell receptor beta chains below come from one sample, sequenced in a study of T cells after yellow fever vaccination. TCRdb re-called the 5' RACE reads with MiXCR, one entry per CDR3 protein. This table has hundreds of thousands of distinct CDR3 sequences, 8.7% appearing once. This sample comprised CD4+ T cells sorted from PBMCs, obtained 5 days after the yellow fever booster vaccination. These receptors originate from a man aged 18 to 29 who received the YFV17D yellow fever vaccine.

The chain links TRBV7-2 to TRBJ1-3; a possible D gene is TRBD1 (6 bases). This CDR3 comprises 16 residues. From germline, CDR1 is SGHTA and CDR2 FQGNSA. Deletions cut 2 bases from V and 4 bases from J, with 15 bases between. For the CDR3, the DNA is TGTGCCAGCAGCTTATCTTACAGGGCCGAAGGAAACACCATATATTTT. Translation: CASSLSYRAEGNTIYF. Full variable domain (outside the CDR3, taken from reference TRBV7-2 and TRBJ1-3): GAGVSQSPSNKVTEKGKDVELRCDPISGHTALYWYRQSLGQGLEFLIYFQGNSAPDKSGLPSDRFSAERTGGSVSTLTIQRTQQEDSAVYLCASSLSYRAEGNTIYFGEGSWLTVV.

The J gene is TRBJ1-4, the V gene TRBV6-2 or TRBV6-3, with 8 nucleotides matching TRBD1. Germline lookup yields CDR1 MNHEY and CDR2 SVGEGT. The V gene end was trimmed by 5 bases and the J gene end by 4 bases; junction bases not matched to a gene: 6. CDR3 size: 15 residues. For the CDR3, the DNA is TGTGCCAGCAGTGCCGCCGGACAGGGTAATGAAAAACTGTTTTTT. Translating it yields CASSAAGQGNEKLFF.

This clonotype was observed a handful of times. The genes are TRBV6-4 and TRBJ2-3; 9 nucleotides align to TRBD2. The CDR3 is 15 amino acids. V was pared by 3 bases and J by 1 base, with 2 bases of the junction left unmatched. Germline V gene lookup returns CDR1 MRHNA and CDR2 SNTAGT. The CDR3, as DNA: TGTGCCAGCAGTGAAAGCGGGGGGCGCACAGATACGCAGTATTTT. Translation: CASSESGGRTDTQYF.

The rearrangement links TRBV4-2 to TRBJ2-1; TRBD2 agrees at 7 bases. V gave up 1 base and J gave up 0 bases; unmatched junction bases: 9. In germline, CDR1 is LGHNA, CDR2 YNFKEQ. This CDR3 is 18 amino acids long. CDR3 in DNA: TGTGCCAGCAGCCAAGTATTGACGGGGGGTACCTCCTACAATGAGCAGTTCTTC. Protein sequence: CASSQVLTGGTSYNEQFF.

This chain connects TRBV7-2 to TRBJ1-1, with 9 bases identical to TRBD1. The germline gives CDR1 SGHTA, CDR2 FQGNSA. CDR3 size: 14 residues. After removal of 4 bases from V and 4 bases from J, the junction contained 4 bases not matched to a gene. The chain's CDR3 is CASSSTGGITEAFF. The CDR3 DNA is TGTGCCAGCAGCTCCACAGGGGGCATCACTGAAGCTTTCTTT.

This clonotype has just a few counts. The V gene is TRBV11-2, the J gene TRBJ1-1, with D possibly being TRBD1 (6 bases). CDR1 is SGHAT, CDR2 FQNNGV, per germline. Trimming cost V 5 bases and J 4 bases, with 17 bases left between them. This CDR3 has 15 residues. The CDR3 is CASSPSRGGVTEAFF. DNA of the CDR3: TGTGCCAGCAGCCCCTCAAGGGGGGGCGTCACTGAAGCTTTCTTT.

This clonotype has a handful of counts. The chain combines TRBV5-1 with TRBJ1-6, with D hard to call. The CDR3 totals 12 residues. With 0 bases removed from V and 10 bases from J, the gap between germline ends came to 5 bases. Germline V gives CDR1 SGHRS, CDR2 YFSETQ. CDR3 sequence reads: CASSLVKSPLHF. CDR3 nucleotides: TGCGCCAGCAGCTTGGTCAAATCACCCCTCCACTTT.

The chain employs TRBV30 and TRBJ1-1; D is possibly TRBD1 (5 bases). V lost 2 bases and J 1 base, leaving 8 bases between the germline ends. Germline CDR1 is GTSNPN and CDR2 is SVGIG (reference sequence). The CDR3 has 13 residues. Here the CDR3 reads CAWSQTANTEAFF. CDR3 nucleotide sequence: TGTGCCTGGAGTCAGACAGCGAACACTGAAGCTTTCTTT.

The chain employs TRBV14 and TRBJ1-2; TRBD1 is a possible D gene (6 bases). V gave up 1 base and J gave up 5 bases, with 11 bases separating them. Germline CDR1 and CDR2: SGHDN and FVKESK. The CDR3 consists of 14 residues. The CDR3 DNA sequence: TGTGCCAGCAGCCAAGGACAGGCGCGATATGGCTACACCTTC. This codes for CASSQGQARYGYTF.

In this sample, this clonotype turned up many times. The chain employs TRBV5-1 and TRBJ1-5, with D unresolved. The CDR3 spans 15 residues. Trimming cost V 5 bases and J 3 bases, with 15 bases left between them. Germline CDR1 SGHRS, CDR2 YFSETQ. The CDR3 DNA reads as TGCGCCAGCAGTTCTGGACCCAGTCACAATCAGCCCCAGCATTTT. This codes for CASSSGPSHNQPQHF. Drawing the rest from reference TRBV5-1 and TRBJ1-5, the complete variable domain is KAGVTQTPRYLIKTRGQQVTLSCSPISGHRSVSWYQQTPGQGLQFLFEYFSETQRNKGNFPGRFSGRQFSNSRSEMNVSTLELGDSALYLCASSSGPSHNQPQHFGDGTRLSIL.

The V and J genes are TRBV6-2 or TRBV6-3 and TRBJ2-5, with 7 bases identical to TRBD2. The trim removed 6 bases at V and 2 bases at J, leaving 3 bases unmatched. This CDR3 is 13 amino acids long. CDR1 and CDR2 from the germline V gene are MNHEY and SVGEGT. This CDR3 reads CASSSGNQETQYF. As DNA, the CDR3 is TGTGCCAGCAGCAGCGGGAATCAAGAGACCCAGTACTTC.

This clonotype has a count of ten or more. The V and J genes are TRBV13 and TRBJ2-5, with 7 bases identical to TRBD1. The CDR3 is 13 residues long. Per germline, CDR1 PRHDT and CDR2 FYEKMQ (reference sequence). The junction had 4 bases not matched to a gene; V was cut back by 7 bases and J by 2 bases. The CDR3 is CASTYRGQETQYF. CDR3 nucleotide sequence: TGTGCCAGCACGTACAGGGGTCAAGAGACCCAGTACTTC.

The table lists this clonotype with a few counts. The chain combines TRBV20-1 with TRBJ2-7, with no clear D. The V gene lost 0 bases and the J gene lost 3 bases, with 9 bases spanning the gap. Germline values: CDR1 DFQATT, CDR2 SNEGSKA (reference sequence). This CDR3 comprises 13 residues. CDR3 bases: TGCAGTGCTAGAGATCGGGCAGGCTACGAGCAGTACTTC. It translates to CSARDRAGYEQYF.

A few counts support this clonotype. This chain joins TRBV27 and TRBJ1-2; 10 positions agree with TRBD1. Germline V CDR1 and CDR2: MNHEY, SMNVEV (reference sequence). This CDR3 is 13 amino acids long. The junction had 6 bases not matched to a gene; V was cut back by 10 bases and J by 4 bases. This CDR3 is CATRQGAGYGYTF. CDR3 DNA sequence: TGTGCCACAAGACAGGGGGCCGGCTATGGCTACACCTTC.

CDR3 DNA: TGCGCCAGCAGCGCCGTTGAGGGGGGACGACACAATGAGCAGTTCTTC. Translated, it gives CASSAVEGGRHNEQFF. V usage is TRBV5-1 and J usage is TRBJ2-1; tentatively, D is TRBD1 or TRBD2 (6 bases each). The CDR3 runs to 16 residues. Germline CDR1 reads SGHRS; CDR2 reads YFSETQ. V was shortened by 4 bases and J by 5 bases, with 19 bases between the two germline ends.

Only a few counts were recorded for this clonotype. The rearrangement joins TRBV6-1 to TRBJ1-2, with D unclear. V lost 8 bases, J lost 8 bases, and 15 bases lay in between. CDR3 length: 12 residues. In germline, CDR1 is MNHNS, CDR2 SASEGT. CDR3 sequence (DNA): TGTGCCAGCTCCCGGGTAAGGCCCGGCTACACCTTC. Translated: CASSRVRPGYTF.

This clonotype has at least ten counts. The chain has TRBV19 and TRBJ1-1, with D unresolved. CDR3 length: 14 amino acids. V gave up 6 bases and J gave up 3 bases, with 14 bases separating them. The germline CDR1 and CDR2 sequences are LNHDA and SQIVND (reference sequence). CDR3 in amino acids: CASRSAGPYTEAFF. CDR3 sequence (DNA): TGTGCCAGTAGGAGTGCTGGGCCCTACACTGAAGCTTTCTTT.